This TCR beta chain derives from a study of cytomegalovirus exposure and HLA in healthy donors. Study-wide points: Previous analysis showed most TCR beta V segments were productive about 87% or about 30% of the time.

It was healthy bone marrow donors who served as donors. PCR employed 60 Vbeta and 13 Jbeta primers. The method was immunoSEQ multiplex PCR; TCRdb's version includes in-frame clones alone and lacks a portion of them. The sample includes 95,000 to 100,000 clones, approximately 72% of them seen just once. Trimming shortened V by 5 bases and J by 9 bases, and 14 bases separated the two germline ends. Germline-derived CDR1 and CDR2 are SGHVS and FQNEAQ. The CDR3 length is 13 residues. Remarks on this clone: Its antigen is not identified.

The material sequenced was PBMCs. This rearrangement joins TRBV7-8 to TRBJ2-1; no firm D call. This sequence was found in a woman aged 40 to 50 in good health and CMV-seronegative. The CDR3 loop is CASSPRETAEQFF. The CDR3 coding sequence is TGTGCCAGCAGCCCCCGTGAGACTGCTGAGCAGTTCTTC.